Listed below are T cell receptor beta chains from one sample, sequenced in a study of OX40 agonist ivuxolimab in advanced cancers. Here immunoSEQ multiplex PCR was the method, and the copy in TCRdb shows in-frame clones only, minus some. Among under 70,000 clones, approximately 86% were seen once, and the ten largest hold more than 9.5%. Sequencing used CD4+ or CD8+ T cells sorted from blood, obtained in a trial of the OX40 agonist ivuxolimab. Source of these receptors: an adult with an advanced solid tumor such as melanoma, head and neck, liver or kidney cancer. Each CDR3 is given with its conserved first and last residue. The order of the fields is J gene, CDR3 length, D gene, V gene, clone size, CDR3 DNA, CDR3 protein. The D gene is left open where the match is weak. Clone size is stated in some rows and not others, as once, few, many or a class when expanded.

j_gene: TRBJ2-7; len: 13; d_gene: TRBD1; v_gene: TRBV4-1; abundance: NA; CDR3nt: TGCGCCAGCAGCACCCGCGGACAGGGCGAGCAGTACTTC; CDR3aa: CASSTRGQGEQYF
j_gene: TRBJ2-1; len: 13; d_gene: NA; v_gene: TRBV10-1; abundance: NA; CDR3nt: TGCGCCAGCAGTGGTGTCCCCCTGGGGGAGCAGTTCTTC; CDR3aa: CASSGVPLGEQFF
j_gene: TRBJ2-7; len: 16; d_gene: NA; v_gene: TRBV9; abundance: NA; CDR3nt: TGTGCCAGCAGCGTAGGGGTAGGACAAGAGTATTACGAGCAGTACTTC; CDR3aa: CASSVGVGQEYYEQYF
j_gene: TRBJ2-2; len: 15; d_gene: TRBD2; v_gene: TRBV11-2; abundance: NA; CDR3nt: TGTGCCAGCAGCTTAGGACTAGCGGTCACCGGGGAGCTGTTTTTT; CDR3aa: CASSLGLAVTGELFF
j_gene: TRBJ2-7; len: 15; d_gene: TRBD1; v_gene: TRBV5-1; abundance: NA; CDR3nt: TGCGCCAGCAGCTGGGACAGGATATCCCCCTACGAGCAGTACTTC; CDR3aa: CASSWDRISPYEQYF
j_gene: TRBJ1-1; len: 14; d_gene: NA; v_gene: TRBV4-1; abundance: NA; CDR3nt: TGCGCCAGCAGCCCCCTTCCGGGGAGAAATGAAGCTTTCTTT; CDR3aa: CASSPLPGRNEAFF
j_gene: TRBJ2-7; len: 15; d_gene: TRBD1; v_gene: TRBV7-9; abundance: NA; CDR3nt: TGTGCCAGCAGCTTGCACCAGGGACAGTTCTACGAGCAGTACTTC; CDR3aa: CASSLHQGQFYEQYF
j_gene: TRBJ1-4; len: 16; d_gene: NA; v_gene: TRBV7-9; abundance: NA; CDR3nt: TGTGCCAGCAGCCCCCTCGCAGGACCAACTAATGAAAAACTGTTTTTT; CDR3aa: CASSPLAGPTNEKLFF
j_gene: TRBJ1-1; len: 12; d_gene: NA; v_gene: TRBV13; abundance: NA; CDR3nt: TGTGCCAGCAGCCCGGGGGACACTGAAGCTTTCTTT; CDR3aa: CASSPGDTEAFF
j_gene: TRBJ2-7; len: 16; d_gene: NA; v_gene: TRBV10-3; abundance: NA; CDR3nt: TGTGCCATCAGCGACCCTCCGTCTAGTGGGGGGTACGAGCAGTACTTC; CDR3aa: CAISDPPSSGGYEQYF
j_gene: TRBJ1-5; len: 14; d_gene: NA; v_gene: TRBV28; abundance: NA; CDR3nt: TGTGCCAGCAGTTTAATTATGGGGAATCAGCCCCAGCATTTT; CDR3aa: CASSLIMGNQPQHF
j_gene: TRBJ1-6; len: 16; d_gene: TRBD1; v_gene: TRBV7-9; abundance: NA; CDR3nt: TGTGCCAGCAGCTTAGTACCAGGGGGGTGGAATTCACCCCTCCACTTT; CDR3aa: CASSLVPGGWNSPLHF
j_gene: TRBJ2-3; len: 15; d_gene: TRBD1; v_gene: TRBV2; abundance: NA; CDR3nt: TGTGCCAGCAGTGGTGGACAGGGGTTCGCAGATACGCAGTATTTT; CDR3aa: CASSGGQGFADTQYF
j_gene: TRBJ1-4; len: 12; d_gene: NA; v_gene: TRBV13; abundance: NA; CDR3nt: TGTGCCAGCAGCTTCCTTAATGAAAAACTGTTTTTT; CDR3aa: CASSFLNEKLFF
j_gene: TRBJ2-3; len: 14; d_gene: NA; v_gene: TRBV5-3; abundance: NA; CDR3nt: TGTGCCAGAACCCTCACAGGGATAACAGATACGCAGTATTTT; CDR3aa: CARTLTGITDTQYF
j_gene: TRBJ2-1; len: 15; d_gene: NA; v_gene: TRBV4-2; abundance: NA; CDR3nt: TGTGCCAGCAGCCAAGATGAAGGATTCTACAATGAGCAGTTCTTC; CDR3aa: CASSQDEGFYNEQFF
j_gene: TRBJ2-3; len: 16; d_gene: NA; v_gene: TRBV9; abundance: NA; CDR3nt: TGTGCCAGCAGCGGGATTAGTGGGGCGAGCACAGATACGCAGTATTTT; CDR3aa: CASSGISGASTDTQYF
j_gene: TRBJ2-7; len: 12; d_gene: NA; v_gene: TRBV5-4; abundance: NA; CDR3nt: TGTGCCAGCAGCTTGGGCGGGTTCGAGCAGTACTTC; CDR3aa: CASSLGGFEQYF
j_gene: TRBJ2-1; len: 12; d_gene: NA; v_gene: TRBV5-6; abundance: NA; CDR3nt: TGTGCCAGCAGCTTAGAGTACAATGAGCAGTTCTTC; CDR3aa: CASSLEYNEQFF
j_gene: TRBJ1-1; len: 12; d_gene: TRBD1; v_gene: TRBV11-2; abundance: once; CDR3nt: TGTGCCAGCAGCTTAATCGACAGGGAGGCTTTCTTT; CDR3aa: CASSLIDREAFF
j_gene: TRBJ2-6; len: 14; d_gene: NA; v_gene: TRBV28; abundance: NA; CDR3nt: TGTGCCAGCAGTTTTGGCTCTGGGGCCAACGTCCTGACTTTC; CDR3aa: CASSFGSGANVLTF
j_gene: TRBJ2-3; len: 16; d_gene: NA; v_gene: TRBV7-9; abundance: NA; CDR3nt: TGTGCCAGCAGCTCCCTAGTGGGCCCAAGCACAGATACGCAGTATTTT; CDR3aa: CASSSLVGPSTDTQYF
j_gene: TRBJ2-3; len: 17; d_gene: TRBD1; v_gene: TRBV28; abundance: NA; CDR3nt: TGTGCCAGCAGCCTTTGGAGTCCGGGACAGGGCACAGATACGCAGTATTTT; CDR3aa: CASSLWSPGQGTDTQYF
j_gene: TRBJ2-7; len: 14; d_gene: TRBD1; v_gene: TRBV13; abundance: NA; CDR3nt: TGTGCCAGCAGCTTAGTGGGACAGGGATACGAGCAGTACTTC; CDR3aa: CASSLVGQGYEQYF
j_gene: TRBJ1-1; len: 11; d_gene: NA; v_gene: TRBV19; abundance: NA; CDR3nt: TGTGCCAGTATACGGCAGGGAATAGCTTTCTTT; CDR3aa: CASIRQGIAFF
j_gene: TRBJ2-3; len: 16; d_gene: NA; v_gene: TRBV27; abundance: NA; CDR3nt: TGTGCCAGCAGTTTATCCGTGGCATCTAGCACAGATACGCAGTATTTT; CDR3aa: CASSLSVASSTDTQYF
j_gene: TRBJ1-5; len: 16; d_gene: TRBD1; v_gene: TRBV27; abundance: NA; CDR3nt: TGTGCCAGCAGTTTATACGGGACAGATTACAATCAGCCCCAGCATTTT; CDR3aa: CASSLYGTDYNQPQHF
j_gene: TRBJ2-1; len: 13; d_gene: NA; v_gene: TRBV19; abundance: NA; CDR3nt: TGTGCCAGTAGAGCTAGCTCCTACAATGAGCAGTTCTTC; CDR3aa: CASRASSYNEQFF
j_gene: TRBJ2-1; len: 15; d_gene: NA; v_gene: TRBV28; abundance: NA; CDR3nt: TGTGCCAGCAGTTTATATTCGGACAGCTACAATGAGCAGTTCTTC; CDR3aa: CASSLYSDSYNEQFF
j_gene: TRBJ2-7; len: 16; d_gene: TRBD1; v_gene: TRBV5-1; abundance: NA; CDR3nt: TGCGCCAGCAGCTTGGATACAGGACAGGGGGCACGAGAGCAGTACTTC; CDR3aa: CASSLDTGQGAREQYF
j_gene: TRBJ1-1; len: 16; d_gene: NA; v_gene: TRBV6-1; abundance: NA; CDR3nt: TGTGCCAGCAGTGCCCGATTACGGTTCTTGAACACTGAAGCTTTCTTT; CDR3aa: CASSARLRFLNTEAFF
j_gene: TRBJ1-4; len: 13; d_gene: TRBD1; v_gene: TRBV29-1; abundance: NA; CDR3nt: TGCAGCGTCGGGACAGGGGCTAATGAAAAACTGTTTTTT; CDR3aa: CSVGTGANEKLFF
j_gene: TRBJ1-2; len: 15; d_gene: NA; v_gene: TRBV6-5; abundance: NA; CDR3nt: TGTGCCAGCAGCCCCCTGTCCCTAAGCATTTATGGCTACACCTTC; CDR3aa: CASSPLSLSIYGYTF
j_gene: TRBJ1-1; len: 15; d_gene: TRBD1; v_gene: TRBV11-2; abundance: NA; CDR3nt: TGTGCCAGCAGCTTAGTTCAGGGGGCGGTCACTGAAGCTTTCTTT; CDR3aa: CASSLVQGAVTEAFF
j_gene: TRBJ2-7; len: 15; d_gene: NA; v_gene: TRBV27; abundance: medium-sized; CDR3nt: TGTGCCAGCAGTCCGAACCCGGGAGTGGGATTTGAGCAGTACTTC; CDR3aa: CASSPNPGVGFEQYF
j_gene: TRBJ2-7; len: 14; d_gene: NA; v_gene: TRBV6-1; abundance: NA; CDR3nt: TGTGCCAGCAGTGAGGAGGCTGCTTGGTACGAGCAGTACTTC; CDR3aa: CASSEEAAWYEQYF
j_gene: TRBJ1-1; len: 13; d_gene: NA; v_gene: TRBV4-1; abundance: once; CDR3nt: TGCGCCAGCAGCACCCGACAGGACACTGAAGCTTTCTTT; CDR3aa: CASSTRQDTEAFF
j_gene: TRBJ2-7; len: 14; d_gene: NA; v_gene: TRBV2; abundance: NA; CDR3nt: TGTGCCAGCGGAGGGCAGTATTTCTCCTACGAGCAGTACTTC; CDR3aa: CASGGQYFSYEQYF
j_gene: TRBJ1-1; len: 15; d_gene: NA; v_gene: TRBV19; abundance: NA; CDR3nt: TGTGCCAGTAGTCATAGAGGGGGGGTTCCCACTGAAGCTTTCTTT; CDR3aa: CASSHRGGVPTEAFF
j_gene: TRBJ1-3; len: 15; d_gene: NA; v_gene: TRBV7-3; abundance: few; CDR3nt: TGTGCCAGCAGCGATTACAGGGTAGCTGGAAACACCATATATTTT; CDR3aa: CASSDYRVAGNTIYF
j_gene: TRBJ1-1; len: 12; d_gene: NA; v_gene: TRBV6-5; abundance: NA; CDR3nt: TGTGCCAGCAGCCAGGGCACCGCTGAAGCTTTCTTT; CDR3aa: CASSQGTAEAFF
j_gene: TRBJ2-5; len: 12; d_gene: NA; v_gene: TRBV18; abundance: NA; CDR3nt: TGTGCCAGCTCGCCCGCCCGGGAGACCCAGTACTTC; CDR3aa: CASSPARETQYF